Here is one T cell receptor beta chain with its context. This CDR3 is 13 amino acids long. CDR1 and CDR2 from the germline V gene are SEHNR and FQNEAQ (reference sequence). Deletions cut 3 bases from V and 8 bases from J, with 13 bases between. This specimen comes from a study of blood T cell repertoires in COVID-19. Study as a whole: The samples span acute and convalescent COVID-19 from the United States, Italy and Spain. In each case, the material was cDNA or gDNA derived from T cells, B-cell-depleted T cells, or PBMCs.

In the authors' methods: Reference gene primer amplification gave estimated nucleated cell counts. Here immunoSEQ multiplex PCR was the method, and the copy in TCRdb shows in-frame clones only, minus some. The D gene and trimming were derived from the DNA, and the V and J assignments and clone size from that table. The sample shows 60,000 to 70,000 clones, approximately 86% of them seen only once. Specimen: peripheral blood. This receptor was identified in a man aged 55 to 70 with acute or convalescent COVID-19. The chain uses TRBV7-9 and TRBJ1-1; D remains unclear. The CDR3 nucleotides are TGTGCCAGCAGCTTTACTACCCCTGGGGAAGCTTTCTTT. Its translation: CASSFTTPGEAFF. Full variable domain (remainder filled in from reference TRBV7-9 and TRBJ1-1): DTGVSQNPRHKITKRGQNVTFRCDPISEHNRLYWYRQTLGQGPEFLTYFQNEAQLEKSRLLSDRFSAERPKGSFSTLEIQRTEQGDSAMYLCASSFTTPGEAFFGQGTRLTVV.